This T cell receptor (beta chain) was obtained from a study of shared clonotypes between healthy human individuals. Germline CDR1 is MGHDK and CDR2 is SYGVNS. The CDR3 totals 13 residues. Trimming pared 1 base from V and 6 bases from J, leaving 6 bases between. Using immunoSEQ multiplex PCR, the repertoire was profiled, and TCRdb retains in-frame clones only, with some absent. The sample has more than 1.2 million clones, roughly 98.5% seen once. This chain uses TRBV25-1 with TRBJ2-2; D gene ambiguous. This clonotype was sampled from a man younger than 40 in good health. Sequences were obtained from naive CD4+ T cells sorted from blood. Subset indicated: CD45RA+ positively selected. The CDR3 coding sequence is TGTGCCAGCAGTGAATTGACTCCCGGGGAGCTGTTTTTT. Translating gives CASSELTPGELFF.